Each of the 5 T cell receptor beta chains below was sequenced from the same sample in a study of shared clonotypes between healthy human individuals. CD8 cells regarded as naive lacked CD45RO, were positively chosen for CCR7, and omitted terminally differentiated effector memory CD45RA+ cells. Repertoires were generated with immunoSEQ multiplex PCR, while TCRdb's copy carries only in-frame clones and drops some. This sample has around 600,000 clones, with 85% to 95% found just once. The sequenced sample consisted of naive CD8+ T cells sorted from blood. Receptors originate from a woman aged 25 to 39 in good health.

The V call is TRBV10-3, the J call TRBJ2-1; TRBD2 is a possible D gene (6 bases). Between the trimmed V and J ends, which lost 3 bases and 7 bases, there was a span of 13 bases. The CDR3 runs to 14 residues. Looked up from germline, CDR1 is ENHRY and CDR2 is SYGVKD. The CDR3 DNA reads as TGTGCCATCAGTGATTGGACTATTGTTAATGAGCAGTTCTTC. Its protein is CAISDWTIVNEQFF.

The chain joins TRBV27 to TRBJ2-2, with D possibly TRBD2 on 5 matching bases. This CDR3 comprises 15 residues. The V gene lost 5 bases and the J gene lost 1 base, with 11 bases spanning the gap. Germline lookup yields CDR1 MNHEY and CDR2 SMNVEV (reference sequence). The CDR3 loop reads CASSPDYQNTGELFF. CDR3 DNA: TGTGCCAGCAGTCCTGACTACCAGAACACCGGGGAGCTGTTTTTT.

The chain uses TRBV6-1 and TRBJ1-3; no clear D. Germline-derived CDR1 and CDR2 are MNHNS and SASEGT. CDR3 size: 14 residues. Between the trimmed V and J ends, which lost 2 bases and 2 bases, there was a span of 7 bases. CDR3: CASSEITAGNTIYF. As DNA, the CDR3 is TGTGCCAGCAGTGAAATAACGGCTGGAAACACCATATATTTT.

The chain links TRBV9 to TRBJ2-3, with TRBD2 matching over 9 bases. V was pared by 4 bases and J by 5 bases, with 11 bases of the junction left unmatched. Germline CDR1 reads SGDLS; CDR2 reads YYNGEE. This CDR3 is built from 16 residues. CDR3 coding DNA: TGTGCCAGCAGCCCGGCGGTTAGCGGGAGAATAGATACGCAGTATTTT. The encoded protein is CASSPAVSGRIDTQYF.

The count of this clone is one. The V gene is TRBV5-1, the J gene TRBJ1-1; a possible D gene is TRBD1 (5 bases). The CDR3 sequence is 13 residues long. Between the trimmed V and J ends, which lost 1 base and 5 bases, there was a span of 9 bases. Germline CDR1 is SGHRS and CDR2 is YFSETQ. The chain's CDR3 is CASSLRGRTEAFF. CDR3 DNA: TGCGCCAGCAGCTTGCGGGGACGAACTGAAGCTTTCTTT.